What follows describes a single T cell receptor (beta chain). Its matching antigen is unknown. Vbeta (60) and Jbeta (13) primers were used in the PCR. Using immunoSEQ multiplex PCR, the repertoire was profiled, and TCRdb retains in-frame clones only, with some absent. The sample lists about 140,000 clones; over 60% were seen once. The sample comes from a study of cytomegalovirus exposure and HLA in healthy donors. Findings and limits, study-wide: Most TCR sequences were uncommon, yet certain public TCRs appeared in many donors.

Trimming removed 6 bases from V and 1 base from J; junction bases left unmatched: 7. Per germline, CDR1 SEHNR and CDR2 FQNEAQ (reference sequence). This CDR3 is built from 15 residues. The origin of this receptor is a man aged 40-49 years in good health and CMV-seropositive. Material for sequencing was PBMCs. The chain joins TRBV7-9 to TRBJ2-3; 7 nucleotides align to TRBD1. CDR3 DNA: TGTGCCAGCAGGGGATCCGGGACAGGCACAGATACGCAGTATTTT. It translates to CASRGSGTGTDTQYF.